A single sample gave rise to the 10 T cell receptor beta chains below, sequenced in a study of blood T cell repertoires in COVID-19. Repertoires were generated with immunoSEQ multiplex PCR, while TCRdb's copy carries only in-frame clones and drops some. The table has around 140,000 clones, about 89% seen once. The sample comprised peripheral blood. The source is a man aged 45-60 years with active or convalescent COVID-19.

This chain connects TRBV19 to TRBJ1-2; D unresolved. The CDR3 contains 14 residues. Per germline, CDR1 LNHDA and CDR2 SQIVND (reference sequence). V shed 3 bases and J shed 6 bases, with 14 bases lying between them. The CDR3 is CASSIRGSDDGYTF. CDR3 bases: TGTGCCAGTAGTATCCGTGGCAGCGACGATGGCTACACCTTC.

The chain has TRBV7-9 and TRBJ1-2, with a possible D match to TRBD1 (5 bases). In germline, CDR1 is SEHNR, CDR2 FQNEAQ (reference sequence). The germline V and J ends were trimmed by 6 bases and 4 bases, with 12 bases remaining between them. This CDR3 region has 13 residues. The CDR3 sequence is CASRGGASYGYTF. CDR3 nucleotide sequence: TGTGCCAGCAGGGGAGGGGCCAGCTATGGCTACACCTTC.

The chain combines TRBV10-3 with TRBJ2-1; maybe TRBD2 (5 bases). V was clipped by 2 bases and J by 2 bases, with 13 bases between them. The germline V gene has CDR1 ENHRY and CDR2 SYGVKD. This CDR3 region has 16 residues. CDR3 in DNA: TGTGCCATCAGTGAGGGAAGAGGGCAGCCCTACAATGAGCAGTTCTTC. Protein product: CAISEGRGQPYNEQFF.

In the case of this clone: Germline and junction disagree at one end, which may indicate a read error. The chain recombines TRBV5-1 with TRBJ2-1, with D perhaps matching TRBD1 (6 bases). Germline CDR1 SGHRS, CDR2 YFSETQ. The CDR3 has 15 residues. The CDR3 protein is CASSLDRGGNNEQFF. DNA of the CDR3: TGCGCCAGCAGTTTGGACAGAGGGGGAAACAATGAGCAGTTCTTC. The full variable domain, rest sourced from reference TRBV5-1 and TRBJ2-1, is KAGVTQTPRYLIKTRGQQVTLSCSPISGHRSVSWYQQTPGQGLQFLFEYFSETQRNKGNFPGRFSGRQFSNSRSEMNVSTLELGDSALYLCASSLDRGGNNEQFFGPGTRLTVL.

The J gene is TRBJ2-7, the V gene TRBV6-6; D is uncertain. V was shortened by 7 bases and J by 0 bases, with 13 bases between the two germline ends. Germline lookup yields CDR1 MNHNY and CDR2 SVGAGI (reference sequence). This CDR3 region has 14 residues. This CDR3 is CASIQSEVSYEQYF. In DNA, the CDR3 is TGTGCCAGCATTCAAAGCGAAGTCTCCTACGAGCAGTACTTC.

The chain is built from TRBV28 and TRBJ1-6; no definite D call. The CDR3 totals 14 residues. Per germline, CDR1 MDHEN and CDR2 SYDVKM. V was trimmed by 10 bases and J by 0 bases, leaving 10 bases between them. The CDR3 coding sequence is TGTGCCACCATCTCTAGCTCCTATAATTCACCCCTCCACTTT. The encoded protein is CATISSSYNSPLHF. Looking up the rest from reference TRBV28 and TRBJ1-6 gives the full variable domain: DVKVTQSSRYLVKRTGEKVFLECVQDMDHENMFWYRQDPGLGLRLIYFSYDVKMKEKGDIPEGYSVSREKKERFSLILESASTNQTSMYLCATISSSYNSPLHFGNGTRLTVT.

V is TRBV4-2 and J is TRBJ2-5; 7 nucleotides align to TRBD1. Germline V gene lookup returns CDR1 LGHNA and CDR2 YNFKEQ. This CDR3 contains 15 residues. The V gene end was trimmed by 3 bases and the J gene end by 2 bases; junction bases not matched to a gene: 6. DNA of the CDR3: TGTGCCAGCAGCCAGGGGACAGTAAGACAAGAGACCCAGTACTTC. Amino acid sequence: CASSQGTVRQETQYF.

The chain links TRBV28 to TRBJ2-5, with D unresolved. The CDR3 spans 13 residues. With 4 bases removed from V and 0 bases from J, the gap between germline ends came to 6 bases. Germline lookup yields CDR1 MDHEN and CDR2 SYDVKM. The CDR3 sequence is CASSSQNQETQYF. The CDR3 nucleotides are TGTGCCAGCAGTTCCCAGAACCAAGAGACCCAGTACTTC.

V gene TRBV19 combines with J gene TRBJ2-4; 10 bases are a match to TRBD1. CDR3 length equals 16 residues. Trimming removed 5 bases from V and 7 bases from J; junction bases left unmatched: 11. Germline CDR1 is LNHDA and CDR2 is SQIVND (reference sequence). CDR3 in amino acids: CASSPNTGTGVNIQYF. In DNA, the CDR3 is TGTGCCAGTAGTCCTAATACCGGGACAGGGGTTAACATTCAGTACTTC. The whole variable domain, filled in from reference TRBV19 and TRBJ2-4, reads DGGITQSPKYLFRKEGQNVTLSCEQNLNHDAMYWYRQDPGQGLRLIYYSQIVNDFQKGDIAEGYSVSREKKESFPLTVTSAQKNPTAFYLCASSPNTGTGVNIQYFGAGTRLSVL.

This rearrangement joins TRBV29-1 to TRBJ2-1; no definite D call. This CDR3 is built from 11 residues. The germline V and J ends were trimmed by 1 base and 6 bases, with 4 bases remaining between them. The germline V gene encodes CDR1 SQVTM and CDR2 ANQGSEA. CDR3 sequence (DNA): TGCAGCGTTGAAGTCGGCAATGAGCAGTTCTTC. Translated: CSVEVGNEQFF.